This T cell receptor beta chain was captured by sequencing in a study of OX40 agonist ivuxolimab in advanced cancers. The assay was immunoSEQ multiplex PCR, and TCRdb's table has in-frame clones only and misses some. The sample consists of over 20,000 clones, around four fifths of them appearing once. The table lists this clone with a count of one. Trimming removed 0 bases at V and 6 bases at J, with 5 bases between. The CDR3 consists of 12 residues. Germline V gene data show CDR1 as SGDLS and CDR2 as YYNGEE. The sample was CD4+ or CD8+ T cells sorted from blood, taken in a trial of the OX40 agonist ivuxolimab. This clonotype originated in an adult with an advanced solid tumor such as melanoma, head and neck, liver or kidney cancer. The chain recombines TRBV9 with TRBJ2-3; D unclear. CDR3 in amino acids: CASSVEPDTQYF. As DNA, the CDR3 is TGTGCCAGCAGCGTAGAGCCCGATACGCAGTATTTT. The variable domain in full, completed from reference TRBV9 and TRBJ2-3, reads DSGVTQTPKHLITATGQRVTLRCSPRSGDLSVYWYQQSLDQGLQFLIQYYNGEERAKGNILERFSAQQFPDLHSELNLSSLELGDSALYFCASSVEPDTQYFGPGTRLTVL.